This T cell receptor beta chain was sequenced during a study of T cell repertoires in cytomegalovirus infection. The wider study: Both a matching HLA type and CMV infection were indicated by public TCR beta signatures. Study-wide results and limits: Cumulative public TCR beta family frequency identified carriers of CMV plus the relevant HLA. HLA-C-restricted CMV-specific TCR beta clonotypes prevailed in the ex vivo response.

TCRdb ran MiXCR on the reads and lists one entry per CDR3 protein. The repertoire consists of roughly 570,000 distinct CDR3 sequences, with 40% occurring once and the leading ten covering around 48%. A word on this clonotype: The target antigen is unknown.

The TCR sequence derives from a human donor in good health (CMV status not recorded). Some clones in this sample may be carry-over from other donors' samples. The sample here was cultured PBMCs, taken from culture after CMV antigen stimulation.

The CDR3 loop is CASSLGTGGSTDTQYF. CDR3 coding DNA: TGTGCCAGCAGCTTAGGGACAGGGGGCTCCACAGATACGCAGTATTTT. V is TRBV7-6 and J is TRBJ2-3; 11 bases agree with TRBD1. The CDR3 is made up of 16 amino acids. The germline V gene encodes CDR1 SGHVS and CDR2 FNYEAQ. V dropped 1 base and J dropped 2; count of bases not matched to a gene: 2.